The present TCR beta chain was sequenced within a study of CD8 T cells in Susac syndrome. With 2 bases clipped from V and 5 bases from J, the junction kept 6 bases outside the gene matches. In germline, CDR1 is KGHSH, CDR2 LQKENI. The CDR3 contains 15 residues. When the RNA was reverse transcribed, random hexamers were used with an input of 0.5 to 1 ug. In TCRdb, the immunoSEQ multiplex PCR reads were re-called with MiXCR into one record per CDR3 protein. The repertoire holds around 150,000 distinct CDR3 sequences, with approximately 95% as singletons. The sample taken for sequencing was CD4+ T cells from PBMCs. This TCR came from a human donor with Susac syndrome. The chain combines TRBV18 with TRBJ1-1; 9 bases agree with TRBD1. This chain's CDR3 is CASSPAQGAGTEAFF. The CDR3 DNA sequence: TGTGCCAGCTCACCAGCACAGGGGGCCGGTACTGAAGCTTTCTTT.